One and the same sample provided the 20 T cell receptor beta chains below, sequenced in a study of T cells after yellow fever vaccination. TCRdb analysed the 5' RACE reads with MiXCR anew, one entry per CDR3 protein. The top ten clones hold roughly a fifth of a sample with 300,000 to 350,000 distinct CDR3 sequences, approximately 4% of them seen once. Sequencing used PBMCs, obtained 15 days after the yellow fever booster vaccination. The source of these receptors is a man younger than 35 who received the YFV17D yellow fever vaccine.

At least ten counts were recorded for this clonotype. The chain is built from TRBV12-3 or TRBV12-4 and TRBJ2-7; no definite D call. V was pared by 7 bases and J by 4 bases, with 8 bases between. This CDR3 spans 11 amino acids. The CDR3 DNA reads as TGTGCCAGCACCCTAGGGTACGAGCAGTACTTC. Translating gives CASTLGYEQYF.

This clonotype was counted only a few times. The chain joins TRBV12-3 or TRBV12-4 to TRBJ2-2; the D gene is possibly TRBD2 (6 bases). Trimming took off 4 bases at V and 5 bases at J, with 11 bases between the two ends. The CDR3 is made up of 14 amino acids. The CDR3 sequence is CASSWPGGTGELFF. The CDR3 nucleotides are TGTGCCAGCAGTTGGCCAGGAGGGACCGGGGAGCTGTTTTTT.

The chain has TRBV20-1 and TRBJ2-5; D could derive from TRBD1 or TRBD2 (6 bases each). Trimming removed 5 bases at V and 0 bases at J, with 16 bases between. Germline V gives CDR1 DFQATT, CDR2 SNEGSKA (reference sequence). The length of the CDR3 is 15 residues. The CDR3 nucleotides are TGCAGTGCTCGTAAGAGGGGGGCGTACCAAGAGACCCAGTACTTC. Encoded protein: CSARKRGAYQETQYF.

The sample holds a few counts of this clonotype. The chain uses TRBV6-2 or TRBV6-3 and TRBJ2-7; the D call may be TRBD1 or TRBD2 (6 bases each). The CDR3 sequence is 16 residues long. In germline, CDR1 is MNHEY, CDR2 SVGEGT. Trimming removed 0 bases from V and 2 bases from J, with 14 bases in between. The CDR3 nucleotides are TGTGCCAGCAGTTACTCAACAGGGAGGTCGACCTACGAGCAGTACGTC. Encoded protein: CASSYSTGRSTYEQYV.

By share, this clonotype ranks as large (0.1 to 1%). The CDR3 sequence is CASSLEGDRGSDTQYF. The CDR3 bases are TGTGCCAGCAGCTTAGAAGGGGACAGGGGTTCAGATACGCAGTATTTT. The chain carries TRBV7-6 and TRBJ2-3; TRBD1 matches 10 bases. From germline, CDR1 is SGHVS and CDR2 FNYEAQ. The CDR3 totals 16 residues. The V segment lost 1 base and the J segment 4 bases; nucleotides outside the gene matches: 5. Filled out from reference TRBV7-6 and TRBJ2-3, the complete variable domain reads GAGVSQSPRYKVTKRGQDVALRCDPISGHVSLYWYRQALGQGPEFLTYFNYEAQQDKSGLPNDRFSAERPEGSISTLTIQRTEQRDSAMYRCASSLEGDRGSDTQYFGPGTRLTVL.

In its sample, this clonotype was seen many times. DNA for the CDR3: TGTGCCAGCAGTTTGATGGGGCTCACCGGGGAGCTGTTTTTT. As protein: CASSLMGLTGELFF. The V call is TRBV12-3 or TRBV12-4, the J call TRBJ2-2, with TRBD1 as a possible D gene (5 bases). V was cut by 3 bases and J by 4 bases, with 9 bases left in between. The CDR3 runs 14 residues.

This clonotype was found many times. The chain joins TRBV4-2 to TRBJ1-1; no firm D call. The V end lost 6 bases, the J end lost 0 bases, and 11 bases lay between the germline ends. The CDR3 spans 14 residues. CDR1 and CDR2 from the germline V gene are LGHNA and YNFKEQ. Here the CDR3 reads CASSPERLNTEAFF. In DNA, the CDR3 is TGTGCCAGCAGTCCGGAGAGGCTGAACACTGAAGCTTTCTTT.

This clonotype was counted only a few times. The V call is TRBV11-1, the J call TRBJ1-2; weak D call: TRBD1 (6 bases). This CDR3 is 14 amino acids long. V lost 5 bases, J lost 4 bases, and 14 bases lay in between. Germline-derived CDR1 and CDR2 are SGHAT and FQDESV (reference sequence). The CDR3 loop is CASSPRGDGYGYTF. DNA for the CDR3: TGTGCCAGCAGCCCGAGGGGGGATGGCTATGGCTACACCTTC.

This CDR3 is CATSRGDGIAKNIQYF. The CDR3 nucleotides are TGTGCCACCAGCAGGGGCGATGGCATAGCCAAAAACATTCAGTACTTC. This chain connects TRBV15 to TRBJ2-4; D remains unclear. Germline assignment: CDR1 LNHNV and CDR2 YYDKDF (reference sequence). This CDR3 contains 16 residues. Trimming stripped 3 bases from V and 0 bases from J, with 12 bases between.

This clonotype was observed at least ten times. This rearrangement joins TRBV4-1 to TRBJ1-5; 12 bases are a match to TRBD1. Trimming removed 3 bases from V and 6 bases from J; junction bases left unmatched: 6. The CDR3 covers 16 residues. Germline CDR1 and CDR2: MGHRA and YSYEKL. The DNA for the CDR3 is TGCGCCAGCAGCCAGGGGACAGGGGGCGGAGGTCAGCCCCAGCATTTT. It codes for CASSQGTGGGGQPQHF.

This clonotype appeared a few times. The J gene is TRBJ2-2, the V gene TRBV12-3 or TRBV12-4; D might be TRBD2 (6 bases). The CDR3 has 14 amino acids. Between the trimmed V and J ends, which lost 3 bases and 4 bases, there was a span of 9 bases. This CDR3 is CASSFLSGTGELFF. The DNA for the CDR3 is TGTGCCAGCAGTTTTCTTAGCGGCACCGGGGAGCTGTTTTTT.

This clonotype showed up just a few times. This rearrangement joins TRBV27 to TRBJ2-3; 11 bases map to TRBD2. The CDR3 runs 19 residues. Germline trimming cut 3 bases from V and 1 base from J; bases unmatched to any gene: 12. Germline assignment: CDR1 MNHEY and CDR2 SMNVEV (reference sequence). The CDR3 DNA reads TGTGCCAGCAGTTTGGGGTTAAAATTACTAGCGGGGGGCACAGATACGCAGTATTTT. Amino acid sequence: CASSLGLKLLAGGTDTQYF.

V is TRBV11-3 and J is TRBJ2-2; the match to TRBD1 covers 7 bases. There are 15 residues in the CDR3. V was pared by 1 base and J by 10 bases, with 9 bases of the junction left unmatched. Germline V lookup: CDR1 SGHNT, CDR2 YENEEA. CDR3 region: CASSLGIQGREELFF. For the CDR3, the DNA is TGTGCCAGCAGCTTAGGGATACAGGGGCGCGAGGAGCTGTTTTTT.

This clonotype came up many times. The CDR3 reads CASTSGGAGDYEQFF. CDR3 sequence (DNA): TGTGCCAGCACCTCCGGAGGGGCAGGGGACTATGAGCAGTTCTTC. The V gene is TRBV6-2 or TRBV6-3, the J gene TRBJ2-1; D tentatively reads TRBD1 or TRBD2 (6 bases each). The V gene lost 7 bases and the J gene lost 8 bases, with 21 bases spanning the gap. Per germline, CDR1 MNHEY and CDR2 SVGEGT. This CDR3 comprises 15 residues.

This clonotype was observed a handful of times. The chain employs TRBV5-1 and TRBJ2-3; weak D call: TRBD2 (6 bases). Trimming stripped 4 bases from V and 3 bases from J, with 12 bases between. CDR3 length: 14 amino acids. Germline V lookup: CDR1 SGHRS, CDR2 YFSETQ. CDR3 DNA sequence: TGCGCCAGCAGCATCGCCGCGGGGACAGATACGCAGTATTTT. This sequence encodes CASSIAAGTDTQYF.

This chain connects TRBV18 to TRBJ2-7; 9 bases map to TRBD1. This CDR3 contains 15 residues. Germline V gives CDR1 KGHSH, CDR2 LQKENI. V lost 7 bases, J lost 2 bases, and 9 bases stayed unmatched. CDR3 sequence (DNA): TGTGCCAGCTACCATCGGACAGGGGCACCCTACGAGCAGTACTTC. Residues: CASYHRTGAPYEQYF.

At least ten counts were recorded for this clonotype. The chain employs TRBV5-1 and TRBJ1-3, with a weak D call TRBD1 (5 bases). Germline V lookup: CDR1 SGHRS, CDR2 YFSETQ. The length of the CDR3 is 17 residues. V lost 0 bases and J lost 4, with 17 bases in between. The CDR3 sequence: CASSLERGAGSGNTIYF. Here the CDR3 DNA reads TGCGCCAGCAGCTTGGAACGAGGGGCAGGGTCCGGAAACACCATATATTTT.

There are a few counts of this clonotype. The chain couples TRBV5-4 to TRBJ1-1; perhaps TRBD1 as D (5 bases). The V gene lost 4 bases and the J gene lost 3 bases, with 19 bases spanning the gap. Germline CDR1 reads SGHNT; CDR2 reads YYREEE (reference sequence). CDR3 size: 16 residues. The CDR3 spells CASSGTLGGEDTEAFF. CDR3 nucleotide sequence: TGTGCCAGCAGCGGGACTTTGGGGGGGGAGGACACTGAAGCTTTCTTT.

This clonotype was observed a few times. The chain recombines TRBV5-1 with TRBJ1-5; possibly TRBD1 for D (6 bases). The CDR3 sequence is 15 residues long. The V gene lost 0 bases and the J gene lost 6 bases, with 13 bases spanning the gap. Germline loops: CDR1 SGHRS, CDR2 YFSETQ. This CDR3 is CASSLGPGDGQPQHF. CDR3 coding DNA: TGCGCCAGCAGCTTGGGGCCAGGGGACGGTCAGCCCCAGCATTTT.

This clonotype was seen ten or more times. The CDR3 loop is CAISERTLFYGYTF. The DNA of the CDR3 is TGTGCCATCAGTGAACGGACGCTATTCTATGGCTACACCTTC. The chain recombines TRBV10-3 with TRBJ1-2; no clear D gene. Germline values: CDR1 ENHRY, CDR2 SYGVKD. The CDR3 extends over 14 amino acids. Trimming removed 3 bases from V and 4 bases from J, with 12 bases in between.